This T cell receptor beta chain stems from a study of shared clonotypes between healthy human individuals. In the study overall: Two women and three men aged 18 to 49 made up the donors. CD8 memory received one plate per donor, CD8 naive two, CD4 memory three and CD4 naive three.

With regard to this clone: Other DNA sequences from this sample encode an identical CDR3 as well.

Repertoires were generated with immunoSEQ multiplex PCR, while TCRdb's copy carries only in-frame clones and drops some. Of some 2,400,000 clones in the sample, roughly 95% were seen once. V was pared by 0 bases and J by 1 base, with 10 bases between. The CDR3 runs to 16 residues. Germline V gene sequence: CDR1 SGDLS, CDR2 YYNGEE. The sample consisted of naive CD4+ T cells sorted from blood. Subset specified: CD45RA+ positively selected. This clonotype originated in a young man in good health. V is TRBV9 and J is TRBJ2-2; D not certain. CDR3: CASSVVSGVNTGELFF. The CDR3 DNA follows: TGTGCCAGCAGCGTAGTTAGTGGGGTGAACACCGGGGAGCTGTTTTTT.